This T cell receptor beta chain emerged from a study of CD8 T cells in ankylosing spondylitis (dated by TCRdb to about 2017). With regard to the full study: To find TCR variants linked to disease, the study profiled T cell receptor beta repertoires in ankylosing spondylitis patients and healthy donors. In total, the full study cohort was made up of 110 or so healthy donors and 25 to 30 ankylosing spondylitis patients. Peripheral blood was sampled, and synovial fluid was also collected from ankylosing spondylitis patients. On the study overall, not on this receptor specifically: A TCR beta motif made up of under ten highly homologous amino acid variants appeared to be characteristic of blood from ankylosing spondylitis patients. A CD8+ phenotype was shown by the disease-linked clones, which were found at relatively low frequencies in peripheral blood. According to the report, matched synovial fluid samples from ankylosing spondylitis patients were significantly enriched for the disease-linked clones. Some motif variants had previously been reported in the synovial fluid and blood of reactive arthritis patients, which suggests shared mechanisms of disease initiation.

From its cysteine to its phenylalanine, the CDR3 spans 13 amino acids. Here the CDR3 DNA is all that survives: 39 bases in frame from base 1. The germline ends are 20 bases apart after V is trimmed by 8 bases and J by 10 bases. CDR1 and CDR2, per the germline V gene, are MNHNS and SASEGT. Ten or more counts support this clonotype. The specificity of this receptor is unknown. There are no base qualities to consult, and no much larger clone falls within one base. The run used an Illumina HiSeq 2500. Quantitative 5'-RACE with molecular barcodes was used to prepare TCR beta libraries. In the paper's pipeline: Disease-linked TCR variants were identified with a new computational method built on a probabilistic model of VDJ rearrangement. TCRdb trimmed the raw reads at Q25, called clones with MiXCR and kept productive beta chains. Each entry is one CDR3 protein sequence, shown with its most common DNA and genes. What appears here as the V and J calls and clone size reflects TCRdb's work, not the paper's. The sample contains 250,000 to 400,000 distinct CDR3 sequences, approximately 10% of them found a single time. The ten largest clones capture roughly 9.1% of the sample.

This clonotype originated in a female donor with ankylosing spondylitis or in good health (not recorded which). The chain was built from TRBV6-1 and TRBJ1-1, with the D gene uncertain. Sequences were obtained from blood, either unsorted or a sorted T cell fraction (not recorded which). The nucleotide sequence reads as follows: TGTGCCAGCGCGATCCAGGTCTCTAGTGGAGCTTTCTTT. It translates as CASAIQVSSGAFF.